This T cell receptor beta chain originates from a study of T cell responses to AZD1222 COVID-19 vaccine. Points from the study as a whole: Across spike, vaccine-associated CD4 TCRs were found, dominant at 160-218 and 743-854.

This CDR3 comprises 18 residues. In germline, CDR1 is SGHTA, CDR2 FQGNSA. J was trimmed by 0 bases and V by 4 bases; bases with no gene match: 9. On this clone itself: Its cognate antigen is unknown.

The repertoire was sequenced with immunoSEQ multiplex PCR; TCRdb's copy has only in-frame clones and lacks some. This table has roughly 140,000 clones, roughly 91% appearing once. The TCR sequence derives from an adult in good health. The chain combines TRBV7-2 with TRBJ2-1, with 10 bases that match TRBD2. The sample consisted of peripheral blood, taken on day 0 of AZD1222 vaccination. CDR3 amino acids: CASSSSSGGDSSYNEQFF. The CDR3 DNA follows: TGTGCCAGCAGCTCTTCTAGCGGGGGCGATAGCTCCTACAATGAGCAGTTCTTC. The full variable domain, rest sourced from reference TRBV7-2 and TRBJ2-1, is GAGVSQSPSNKVTEKGKDVELRCDPISGHTALYWYRQSLGQGLEFLIYFQGNSAPDKSGLPSDRFSAERTGGSVSTLTIQRTQQEDSAVYLCASSSSSGGDSSYNEQFFGPGTRLTVL.